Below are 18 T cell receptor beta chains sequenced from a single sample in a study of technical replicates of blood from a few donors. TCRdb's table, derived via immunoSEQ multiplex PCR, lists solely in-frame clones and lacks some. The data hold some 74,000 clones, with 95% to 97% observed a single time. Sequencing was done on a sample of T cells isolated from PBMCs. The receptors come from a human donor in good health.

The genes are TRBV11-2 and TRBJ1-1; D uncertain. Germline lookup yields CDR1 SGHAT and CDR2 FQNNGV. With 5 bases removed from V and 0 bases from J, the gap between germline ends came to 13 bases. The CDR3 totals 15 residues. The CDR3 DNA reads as TGTGCCAGCAGCGGTGAGGGATACGTGAACACTGAAGCTTTCTTT. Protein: CASSGEGYVNTEAFF.

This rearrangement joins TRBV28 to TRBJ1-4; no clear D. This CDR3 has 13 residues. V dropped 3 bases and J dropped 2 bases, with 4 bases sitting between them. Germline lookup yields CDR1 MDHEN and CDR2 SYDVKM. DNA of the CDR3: TGTGCCAGCAGTTTCCCTACTAATGAAAAACTGTTTTTT. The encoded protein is CASSFPTNEKLFF. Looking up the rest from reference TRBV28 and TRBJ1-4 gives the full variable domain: DVKVTQSSRYLVKRTGEKVFLECVQDMDHENMFWYRQDPGLGLRLIYFSYDVKMKEKGDIPEGYSVSREKKERFSLILESASTNQTSMYLCASSFPTNEKLFFGSGTQLSVL.

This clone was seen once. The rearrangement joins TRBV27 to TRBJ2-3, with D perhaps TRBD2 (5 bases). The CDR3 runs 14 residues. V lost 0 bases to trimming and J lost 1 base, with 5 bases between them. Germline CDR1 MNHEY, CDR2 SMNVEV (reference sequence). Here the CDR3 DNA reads TGTGCCAGCAGTTTATCGGAGGGCACAGATACGCAGTATTTT. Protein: CASSLSEGTDTQYF.

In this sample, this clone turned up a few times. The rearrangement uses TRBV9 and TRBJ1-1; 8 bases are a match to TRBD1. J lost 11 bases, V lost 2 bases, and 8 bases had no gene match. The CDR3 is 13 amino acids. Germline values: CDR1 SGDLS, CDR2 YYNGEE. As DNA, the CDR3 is TGTGCCAGCAGCGTCACAGGGGGAAATGAGGCTTTCTTT. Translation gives CASSVTGGNEAFF.

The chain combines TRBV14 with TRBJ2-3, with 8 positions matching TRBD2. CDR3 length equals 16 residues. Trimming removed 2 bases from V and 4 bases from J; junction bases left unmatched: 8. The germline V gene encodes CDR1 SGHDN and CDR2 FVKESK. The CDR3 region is CASSQSGTSVPDTQYF. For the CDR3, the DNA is TGTGCCAGCAGCCAATCTGGGACTAGTGTCCCAGATACGCAGTATTTT.

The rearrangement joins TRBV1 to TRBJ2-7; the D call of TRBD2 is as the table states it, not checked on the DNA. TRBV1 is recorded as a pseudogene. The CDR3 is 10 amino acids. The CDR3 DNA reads TGCACCAGCAGCCACGGGACTAGTCGCGTC. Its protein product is CTSSHGTSRV.

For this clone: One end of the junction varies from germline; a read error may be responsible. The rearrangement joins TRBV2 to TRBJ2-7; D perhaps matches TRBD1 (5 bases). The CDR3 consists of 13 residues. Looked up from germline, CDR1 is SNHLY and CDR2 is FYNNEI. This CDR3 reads CASSGQKGPSPHF. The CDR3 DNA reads TGTGCCAGCAGTGGACAGAAAGGACCATCCCCCCACTTC.

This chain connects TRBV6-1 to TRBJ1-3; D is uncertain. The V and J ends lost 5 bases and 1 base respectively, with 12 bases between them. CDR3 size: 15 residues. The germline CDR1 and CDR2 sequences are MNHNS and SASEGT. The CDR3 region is CASSTRRFSGNTIYF. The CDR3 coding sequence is TGTGCCAGCAGTACAAGGAGGTTTTCTGGAAACACCATATATTTT.

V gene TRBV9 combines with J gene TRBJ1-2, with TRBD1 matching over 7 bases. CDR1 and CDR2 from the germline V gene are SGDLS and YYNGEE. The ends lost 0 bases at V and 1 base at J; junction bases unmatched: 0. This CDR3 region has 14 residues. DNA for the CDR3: TGTGCCAGCAGCGTAGGACAGGGTAACTATGGCTACACCTTC. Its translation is CASSVGQGNYGYTF. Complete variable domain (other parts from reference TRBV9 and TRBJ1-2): DSGVTQTPKHLITATGQRVTLRCSPRSGDLSVYWYQQSLDQGLQFLIQYYNGEERAKGNILERFSAQQFPDLHSELNLSSLELGDSALYFCASSVGQGNYGYTFGSGTRLTVV.

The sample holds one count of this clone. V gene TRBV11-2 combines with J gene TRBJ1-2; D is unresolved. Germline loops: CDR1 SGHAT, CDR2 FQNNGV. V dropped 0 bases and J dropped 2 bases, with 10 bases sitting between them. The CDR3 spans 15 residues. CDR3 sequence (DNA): TGTGCCAGCAGCTTAGATCTCCCCGTGAACTATGGCTACACCTTC. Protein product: CASSLDLPVNYGYTF.

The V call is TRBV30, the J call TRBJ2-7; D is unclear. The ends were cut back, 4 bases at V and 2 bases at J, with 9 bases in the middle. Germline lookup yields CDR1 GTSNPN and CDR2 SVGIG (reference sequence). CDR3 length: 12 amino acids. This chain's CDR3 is CAWNRVTYEQYF. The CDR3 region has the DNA TGTGCCTGGAACCGAGTAACCTACGAGCAGTACTTC.

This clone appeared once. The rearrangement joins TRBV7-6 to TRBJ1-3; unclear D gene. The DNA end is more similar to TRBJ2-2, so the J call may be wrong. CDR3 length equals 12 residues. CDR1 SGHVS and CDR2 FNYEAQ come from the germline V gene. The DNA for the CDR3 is TGTGCCAGCAGCTTACCCACCGGGGAGCTGTTTTTT. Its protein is CASSLPTGELFF.

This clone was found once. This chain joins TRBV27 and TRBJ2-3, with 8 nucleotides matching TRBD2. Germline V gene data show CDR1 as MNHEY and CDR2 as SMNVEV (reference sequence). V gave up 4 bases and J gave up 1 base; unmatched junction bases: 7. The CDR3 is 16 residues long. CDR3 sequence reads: CASSSLLREGTDTQYF. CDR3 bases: TGTGCCAGCAGTTCCCTATTGCGGGAGGGCACAGATACGCAGTATTTT.

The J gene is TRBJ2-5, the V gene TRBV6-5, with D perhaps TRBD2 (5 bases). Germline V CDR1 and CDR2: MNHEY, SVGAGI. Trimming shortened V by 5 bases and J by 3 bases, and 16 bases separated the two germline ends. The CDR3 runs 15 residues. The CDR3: CASSQGRGQEETQYF. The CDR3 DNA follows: TGTGCCAGCAGTCAAGGGAGAGGGCAGGAAGAGACCCAGTACTTC.

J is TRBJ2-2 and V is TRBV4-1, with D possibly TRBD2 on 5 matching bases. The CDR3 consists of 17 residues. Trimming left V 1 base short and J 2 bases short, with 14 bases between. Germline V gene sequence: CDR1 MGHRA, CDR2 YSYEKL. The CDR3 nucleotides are TGCGCCAGCAGCCAAGGATCCGGGGTTCCAAACACCGGGGAGCTGTTTTTT. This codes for CASSQGSGVPNTGELFF.

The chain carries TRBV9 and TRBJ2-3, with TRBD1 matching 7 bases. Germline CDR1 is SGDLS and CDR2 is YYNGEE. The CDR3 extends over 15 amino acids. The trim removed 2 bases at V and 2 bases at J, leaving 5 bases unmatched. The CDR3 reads CASSVTGDDTDTQYF. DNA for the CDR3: TGTGCCAGCAGCGTTACAGGGGATGACACAGATACGCAGTATTTT.

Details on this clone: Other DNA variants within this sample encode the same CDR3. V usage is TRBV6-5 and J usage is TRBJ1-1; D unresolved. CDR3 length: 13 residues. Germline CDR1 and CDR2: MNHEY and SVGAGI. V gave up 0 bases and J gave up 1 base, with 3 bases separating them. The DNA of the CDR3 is TGTGCCAGCAGTTACTCACAGAACACTGAAGCTTTCTTT. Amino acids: CASSYSQNTEAFF.

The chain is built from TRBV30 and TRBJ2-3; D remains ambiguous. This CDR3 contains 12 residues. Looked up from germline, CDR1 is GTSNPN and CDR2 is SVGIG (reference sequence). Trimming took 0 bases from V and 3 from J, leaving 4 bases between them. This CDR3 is CAWSVQTDTQYF. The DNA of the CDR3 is TGTGCCTGGAGTGTCCAAACAGATACGCAGTATTTT.